These 12 T cell receptor beta chains were all obtained from the same sample, sequenced in a study of immune characterization of retroperitoneal liposarcoma. TCRdb re-called the PCR reads with MiXCR, one entry per CDR3 protein. Of around 13,000 distinct CDR3 sequences listed, 40% to 50% are singletons. Sequencing input: tumor tissue. Receptors originate from a female donor with retroperitoneal liposarcoma.

In this sample, this clonotype turned up a few times. V is TRBV6-1 and J is TRBJ2-2; 7 bases are shared with TRBD2. This CDR3 has 15 amino acids. Germline CDR1 is MNHNS and CDR2 is SASEGT. After removal of 4 bases from V and 5 bases from J, the junction contained 7 bases not matched to a gene. This chain's CDR3 is CASSGAGLGTGELFF. CDR3 nucleotide sequence: TGTGCCAGCAGTGGAGCGGGACTGGGTACCGGGGAGCTGTTTTTT.

V is TRBV6-6 and J is TRBJ1-3; maybe TRBD1 (5 bases). V shed 5 bases and J shed 10 bases, with 15 bases lying between them. Germline V gene data show CDR1 as MNHNY and CDR2 as SVGAGI (reference sequence). There are 13 residues in the CDR3. CDR3 in DNA: TGTGCCAGCAGTCCAGTCCAGGGTCCGACCATATATTTT. This sequence encodes CASSPVQGPTIYF.

The chain joins TRBV6-5 to TRBJ2-1; tentative D call: TRBD2 (6 bases). V was shortened by 2 bases and J by 12 bases, with 14 bases between the two germline ends. The CDR3 has 13 residues. In germline, CDR1 is MNHEY, CDR2 SVGAGI. CDR3 in DNA: TGTGCCAGCAGTTACCGCACCGGGACTCGGCAGTTCTTC. The encoded protein is CASSYRTGTRQFF.

V and J are TRBV7-8 and TRBJ2-1, with TRBD2 matching 7 bases. This CDR3 is built from 16 residues. The V and J ends lost 1 base and 1 base, in that order; junction bases with no gene match: 4. Germline V lookup: CDR1 SGHVS, CDR2 FQNEAQ. The CDR3 bases are TGTGCCAGCAGCTTAGAAAGCGGGATGTCCTACAATGAGCAGTTCTTC. This encodes CASSLESGMSYNEQFF. Based on the CDR3 plus reference TRBV7-8 and TRBJ2-1, the full variable domain is GAGVSQSPRYKVAKRGQDVALRCDPISGHVSLFWYQQALGQGPEFLTYFQNEAQLDKSGLPSDRFFAERPEGSVSTLKIQRTQQEDSAVYLCASSLESGMSYNEQFFGPGTRLTVL.

About this clonotype: A much larger clone lies one base from this, so it may be a read error. This rearrangement joins TRBV6-9 to TRBJ1-6; tentative D call: TRBD1 (5 bases). The CDR3 spans 16 residues. CDR1 is MNHGY and CDR2 is SVAAGI in the germline V gene. CDR3 sequence: CASTEKSDRYNSPPHF. CDR3 sequence (DNA): TGTGCCAGCACCGAAAAGAGCGACAGATATAATTCACCCCCCCACTTT.

The rearrangement links TRBV27 to TRBJ2-3; no reliable D call. Per germline, CDR1 MNHEY and CDR2 SMNVEV (reference sequence). This CDR3 has 12 residues. Trimming cost V 4 bases and J 3 bases, with 5 bases left between them. CDR3 nucleotide sequence: TGTGCCAGCAGTTCCTTTACAGATACGCAGTATTTT. This encodes CASSSFTDTQYF.

This clonotype is medium-sized in the sample. This rearrangement joins TRBV7-8 to TRBJ2-1, with a weak D call TRBD2 (6 bases). This CDR3 has 13 amino acids. The germline CDR1 and CDR2 sequences are SGHVS and FQNEAQ. V was shortened by 1 base and J by 5 bases, with 6 bases between the two germline ends. CDR3 sequence reads: CASSLGTNNEQFF. For the CDR3, the DNA is TGTGCCAGCAGCTTAGGGACTAACAATGAGCAGTTCTTC. The complete variable domain, with remaining parts taken from reference TRBV7-8 and TRBJ2-1, reads GAGVSQSPRYKVAKRGQDVALRCDPISGHVSLFWYQQALGQGPEFLTYFQNEAQLDKSGLPSDRFFAERPEGSVSTLKIQRTQQEDSAVYLCASSLGTNNEQFFGPGTRLTVL.

This sequence joins TRBV4-3 and TRBJ2-3; D gene ambiguous. CDR3 size: 14 residues. Trimming took 0 bases from V and 2 from J, leaving 6 bases between them. CDR1 is LGHNA, CDR2 YSLEER, per germline. The CDR3 sequence: CASSQEGYTDTQYF. The CDR3 DNA sequence: TGCGCCAGCAGCCAAGAGGGGTACACAGATACGCAGTATTTT.

The chain has TRBV6-1 and TRBJ2-1; 8 positions match TRBD2. Per germline, CDR1 MNHNS and CDR2 SASEGT. The CDR3 has 15 residues. The ends lost 1 base at V and 6 bases at J; junction bases unmatched: 5. The CDR3 nucleotides read TGTGCCAGCAGTGAAGTTGCGGGGGGTACCAATGAGCAGTTCTTC. Translating it yields CASSEVAGGTNEQFF.

This chain uses TRBV27 with TRBJ2-1; 8 bases fit TRBD2. The CDR3 runs 14 residues. Looked up from germline, CDR1 is MNHEY and CDR2 is SMNVEV (reference sequence). The V gene end was trimmed by 7 bases and the J gene end by 6 bases; junction bases not matched to a gene: 8. The CDR3 protein is CASTRSGGLNEQFF. The DNA of the CDR3 is TGTGCCAGCACCAGGTCGGGAGGGCTCAATGAGCAGTTCTTC.

This clonotype was recorded a few times. This chain uses TRBV6-1 with TRBJ1-2; no reliable D call. The CDR3 length is 13 residues. Trimming shortened V by 8 bases and J by 8 bases, and 18 bases separated the two germline ends. From germline, CDR1 is MNHNS and CDR2 SASEGT. CDR3 coding DNA: TGTGCCAGCGAGGGCAGGCAAAGGCAAGGCTACACCTTC. This sequence encodes CASEGRQRQGYTF.

This clonotype is termed medium-sized. The chain couples TRBV7-2 to TRBJ2-1; 8 nucleotides agree with TRBD2. Looked up from germline, CDR1 is SGHTA and CDR2 is FQGNSA. The CDR3 sequence is 15 residues long. V was clipped by 7 bases and J by 10 bases; unmatched bases: 15. Here the CDR3 reads CASNPGGTITYEQFF. Written as DNA, the CDR3 is TGTGCCAGCAATCCGGGGGGGACCATAACCTACGAGCAGTTCTTC.